Presented here are 20 T cell receptor beta chains from one specimen sequenced in a study of T-cell reconstitution after alpha-beta-depleted transplantation in children. Molecular barcoding with unique molecular identifiers was used for the TCRbeta library. TCRdb re-derived calls from the PCR reads in MiXCR, one entry per CDR3 protein. The sample shows approximately 640,000 distinct CDR3 sequences, 15% to 20% of them seen only once. Material: PBMCs from the stem cell graft donor, obtained from the stem cell graft. The receptors originated from a human donor who donated a stem cell graft to a child with acute myeloid leukemia.

This sequence joins TRBV7-2 and TRBJ2-5; D may be TRBD2 (6 bases). The CDR3 spans 14 residues. V was cut by 1 base and J by 4 bases, with 10 bases left in between. Germline lookup yields CDR1 SGHTA and CDR2 FQGNSA. This chain's CDR3 is CASSLGVRGETQYF. In nucleotides, the CDR3 is TGTGCCAGCAGCTTAGGGGTGCGGGGAGAGACCCAGTACTTC.

This clonotype was picked up a small number of times. The V gene is TRBV24-1, the J gene TRBJ2-5; TRBD1 might be the D (5 bases). The length of the CDR3 is 15 residues. CDR1 is KGHDR, CDR2 SFDVKD, per germline. Deletions cut 1 base from V and 7 bases from J, with 15 bases between. DNA for the CDR3: TGTGCCACCAGTGATTTAGCAGGGCCTCAGGGGACCCAGTACTTC. Protein sequence: CATSDLAGPQGTQYF.

This clonotype was detected ten times or more. The chain links TRBV20-1 to TRBJ2-3; D call uncertain. Trimming pared 0 bases from V and 0 bases from J, leaving 4 bases between. Looked up from germline, CDR1 is DFQATT and CDR2 is SNEGSKA (reference sequence). CDR3 size: 13 residues. The DNA for the CDR3 is TGCAGTGCTAGAGAGATTAGCACAGATACGCAGTATTTT. It yields the protein CSAREISTDTQYF.

Ten or more counts support this clonotype. The chain combines TRBV9 with TRBJ1-1; D not resolved. Germline CDR1 SGDLS, CDR2 YYNGEE. The CDR3 has 15 residues. Trimming shortened V by 0 bases and J by 7 bases, and 16 bases separated the two germline ends. CDR3 in DNA: TGTGCCAGCAGCGTAGAGGCGGGCGTCGAGGGTGAAGCTTTCTTT. Translating gives CASSVEAGVEGEAFF.

The chain joins TRBV20-1 to TRBJ1-6, with D tentatively TRBD1 (6 bases). The CDR3 is 17 residues long. Germline V gives CDR1 DFQATT, CDR2 SNEGSKA (reference sequence). V dropped 3 bases and J dropped 1 base, with 16 bases sitting between them. CDR3 protein: CSASLGQGWSYNSPLHF. The CDR3 nucleotides read TGCAGTGCTAGCCTTGGGCAGGGGTGGTCCTATAATTCACCCCTCCACTTT.

The chain joins TRBV10-1 to TRBJ2-7; possibly TRBD2 for D (6 bases). CDR1 WNHNN and CDR2 SYGVQD come from the germline V gene (reference sequence). The CDR3 sequence is 13 residues long. Trimming pared 6 bases from V and 1 base from J, leaving 10 bases between. The CDR3 sequence: CASRTRPSYEQYF. The CDR3 DNA reads TGCGCCAGCAGGACTAGGCCTTCCTACGAGCAGTACTTC.

Many counts were recorded for this clonotype. The rearrangement links TRBV12-3 or TRBV12-4 to TRBJ1-5; D unresolved. Trimming left V 1 base short and J 3 bases short, with 4 bases between. The CDR3 runs to 13 residues. The CDR3 here is CASSLGFNQPQHF. CDR3 sequence (DNA): TGTGCCAGCAGTTTAGGGTTCAATCAGCCCCAGCATTTT.

The rearrangement links TRBV28 to TRBJ2-3; D may be TRBD1 (5 bases). Germline loops: CDR1 MDHEN, CDR2 SYDVKM. The CDR3 totals 15 residues. V was shortened by 6 bases and J by 3 bases, with 16 bases between the two germline ends. This CDR3 reads CASSPLQGTTDTQYF. CDR3 bases: TGTGCCAGCAGCCCTCTTCAGGGTACGACAGATACGCAGTATTTT.

The CDR3 sequence: CATSRDSRARDTQYF. In nucleotides, the CDR3 is TGTGCCACCAGCAGAGATTCGAGAGCCCGAGATACGCAGTATTTT. The genes are TRBV15 and TRBJ2-3; D remains ambiguous. Looked up from germline, CDR1 is LNHNV and CDR2 is YYDKDF (reference sequence). V shed 0 bases and J shed 5 bases, with 12 bases lying between them. This CDR3 has 15 amino acids.

This clonotype has a handful of counts. V and J are TRBV6-1 and TRBJ2-5, with D tentatively TRBD2 (6 bases). V shed 6 bases and J shed 7 bases, with 18 bases lying between them. The CDR3 loop spans 14 amino acids. Germline lookup yields CDR1 MNHNS and CDR2 SASEGT. This CDR3 is CASSWSGGEGTQYF. CDR3 DNA: TGTGCCAGCAGCTGGTCTGGAGGGGAAGGGACCCAGTACTTC.

The CDR3 reads CASRKFRGNQPQHF. In DNA, the CDR3 is TGTGCCAGCAGGAAATTCAGGGGCAATCAGCCCCAGCATTTT. The rearrangement joins TRBV27 to TRBJ1-5; D perhaps matches TRBD1 (5 bases). V was pared by 6 bases and J by 2 bases, with 11 bases between. The germline gives CDR1 MNHEY, CDR2 SMNVEV (reference sequence). CDR3 size: 14 residues.

This rearrangement joins TRBV7-6 to TRBJ2-3; D not certain. Germline-derived CDR1 and CDR2 are SGHVS and FNYEAQ. Trimming pared 5 bases from V and 6 bases from J, leaving 12 bases between. The CDR3 sequence is 13 residues long. The CDR3, as DNA: TGTGCCAGCAGCCCGTCGCGGTCGGATACGCAGTATTTT. This sequence encodes CASSPSRSDTQYF.

This clonotype was observed at least ten times. The genes are TRBV29-1 and TRBJ2-1; 13 bases are shared with TRBD2. Trimming cost V 5 bases and J 0 bases; bases outside gene matches: 10. The CDR3 runs 18 residues. Per the germline V gene, CDR1 is SQVTM and CDR2 is ANQGSEA. The DNA for the CDR3 is TGCAGCGTTACCCCGACTAGCGGGGGGCACAGCTCCTACAATGAGCAGTTCTTC. Amino acids: CSVTPTSGGHSSYNEQFF.

This clonotype was picked up many times. This sequence joins TRBV20-1 and TRBJ2-3; possibly TRBD1 or TRBD2 for D (7 bases each). Germline-derived CDR1 and CDR2 are DFQATT and SNEGSKA (reference sequence). This CDR3 region has 14 residues. V was trimmed by 1 base and J by 7 bases, leaving 15 bases between them. CDR3: CSARGGGGRNTQYF. CDR3 coding DNA: TGCAGTGCTAGAGGGGGAGGGGGCAGAAATACGCAGTATTTT.

This clonotype was recorded a few times. The rearrangement joins TRBV13 to TRBJ1-2, with D unclear. This CDR3 comprises 15 residues. Germline CDR1 PRHDT, CDR2 FYEKMQ (reference sequence). V was cut by 5 bases and J by 6 bases, with 19 bases left in between. CDR3 nucleotides: TGTGCCAGCAGCGGGCCCGCTTTCGGGAGAGATGGCTACACCTTC. Translated: CASSGPAFGRDGYTF.

The sample holds a few counts of this clonotype. The CDR3 nucleotides read TGCAGTGCGAATGGGATCCCCAATCAGCCCCAGCATTTT. It specifies CSANGIPNQPQHF. The chain is built from TRBV20-1 and TRBJ1-5, with no clear D. Germline CDR1 and CDR2: DFQATT and SNEGSKA (reference sequence). This CDR3 region has 13 residues. Trimming removed 6 bases from V and 3 bases from J, with 12 bases in between.

This clonotype showed up just a few times. The chain uses TRBV3-1 and TRBJ2-1; 8 bases fit TRBD2. V lost 0 bases to trimming and J lost 6 bases; unmatched junction nucleotides: 1. The length of the CDR3 is 14 residues. Germline V gene lookup returns CDR1 LGHDT and CDR2 YNNKEL (reference sequence). The CDR3 loop reads CASSQEGLANEQFF. The CDR3 DNA follows: TGTGCCAGCAGCCAAGAAGGACTAGCCAATGAGCAGTTCTTC.

This clonotype has only a few counts. The chain is built from TRBV6-2 or TRBV6-3 and TRBJ2-1, with D possibly being TRBD1 (5 bases). Per germline, CDR1 MNHEY and CDR2 SVGEGT. The CDR3 covers 20 residues. The ends were cut back, 5 bases at V and 3 bases at J, with 29 bases in the middle. The CDR3 DNA reads as TGTGCCAGCAGTCCCCTACAACCAGAGACAGCAGACCCCTACTACAATGAGCAGTTCTTC. Its translation is CASSPLQPETADPYYNEQFF.

In its sample, this clonotype was seen many times. The chain carries TRBV20-1 and TRBJ2-1, with 7 bases lining up with TRBD2. The CDR3 has 13 residues. Germline-derived CDR1 and CDR2 are DFQATT and SNEGSKA (reference sequence). V shed 4 bases, J shed 3 bases, and the junction held 3 bases outside the gene matches. The CDR3 protein is CSATGGSYNEQFF. The DNA of the CDR3 is TGCAGTGCTACCGGGGGGAGCTACAATGAGCAGTTCTTC.

There are many counts of this clonotype. Relative to the germline gene, one junction end is altered; a read error may explain this. The CDR3 bases are TGTGCCAGCAGCTTAGGTCAATTC. It codes for CASSLGQF. The V call is TRBV7-9, the J call TRBJ2-7, with D uncertain. The germline V gene encodes CDR1 SEHNR and CDR2 FQNEAQ (reference sequence). CDR3 size: 8 residues.